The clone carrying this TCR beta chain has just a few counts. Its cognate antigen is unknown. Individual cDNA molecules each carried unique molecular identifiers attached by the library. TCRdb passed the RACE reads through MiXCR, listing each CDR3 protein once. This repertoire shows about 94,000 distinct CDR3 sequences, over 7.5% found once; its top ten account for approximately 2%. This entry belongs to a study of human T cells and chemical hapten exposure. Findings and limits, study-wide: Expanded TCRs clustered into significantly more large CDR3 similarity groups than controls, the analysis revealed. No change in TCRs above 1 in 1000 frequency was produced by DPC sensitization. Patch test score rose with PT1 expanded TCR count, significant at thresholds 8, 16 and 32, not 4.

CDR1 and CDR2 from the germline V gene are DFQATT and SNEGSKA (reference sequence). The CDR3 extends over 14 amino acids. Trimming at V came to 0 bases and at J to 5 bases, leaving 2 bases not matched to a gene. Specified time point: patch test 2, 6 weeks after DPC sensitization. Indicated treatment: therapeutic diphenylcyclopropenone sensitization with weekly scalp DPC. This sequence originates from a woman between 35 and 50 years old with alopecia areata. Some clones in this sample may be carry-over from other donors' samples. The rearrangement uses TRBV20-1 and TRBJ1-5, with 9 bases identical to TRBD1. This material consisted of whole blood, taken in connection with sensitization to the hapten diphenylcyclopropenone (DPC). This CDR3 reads CSARDTGGHQPQHF. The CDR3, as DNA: TGCAGTGCTAGAGATACAGGGGGCCATCAGCCCCAGCATTTT.